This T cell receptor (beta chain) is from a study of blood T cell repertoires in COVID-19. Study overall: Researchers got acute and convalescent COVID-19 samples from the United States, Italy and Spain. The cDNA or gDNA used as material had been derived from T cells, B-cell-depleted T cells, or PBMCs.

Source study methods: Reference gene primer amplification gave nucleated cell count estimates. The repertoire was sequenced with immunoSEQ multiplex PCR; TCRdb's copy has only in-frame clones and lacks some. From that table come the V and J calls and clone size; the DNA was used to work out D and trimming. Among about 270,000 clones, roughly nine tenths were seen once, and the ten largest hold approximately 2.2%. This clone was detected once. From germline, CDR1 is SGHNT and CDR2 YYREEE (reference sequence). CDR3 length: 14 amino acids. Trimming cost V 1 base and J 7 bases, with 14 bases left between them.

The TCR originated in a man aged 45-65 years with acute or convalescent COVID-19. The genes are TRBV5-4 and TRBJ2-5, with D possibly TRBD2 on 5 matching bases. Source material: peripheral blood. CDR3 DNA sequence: TGTGCCAGCAGCTTGAAAGCAAATGAGGGGACCCAGTACTTC. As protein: CASSLKANEGTQYF.